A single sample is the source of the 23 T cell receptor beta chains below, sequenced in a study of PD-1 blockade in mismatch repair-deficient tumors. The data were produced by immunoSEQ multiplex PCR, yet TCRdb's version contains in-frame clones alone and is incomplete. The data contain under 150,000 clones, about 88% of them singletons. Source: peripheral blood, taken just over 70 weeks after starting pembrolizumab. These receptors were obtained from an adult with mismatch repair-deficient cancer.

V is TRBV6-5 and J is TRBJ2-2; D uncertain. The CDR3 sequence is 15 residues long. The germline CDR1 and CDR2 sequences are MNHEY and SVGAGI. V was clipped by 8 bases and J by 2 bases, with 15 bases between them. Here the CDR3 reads CASGFALTNTGELFF. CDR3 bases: TGTGCCAGCGGTTTCGCTCTAACTAACACCGGGGAGCTGTTTTTT.

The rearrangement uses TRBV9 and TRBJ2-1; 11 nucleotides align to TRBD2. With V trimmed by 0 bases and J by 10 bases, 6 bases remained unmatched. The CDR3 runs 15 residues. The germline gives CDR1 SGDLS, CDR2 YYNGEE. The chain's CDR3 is CASSVAGTSGGEQFF. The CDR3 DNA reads TGTGCCAGCAGCGTAGCTGGGACTAGCGGAGGAGAGCAGTTCTTC.

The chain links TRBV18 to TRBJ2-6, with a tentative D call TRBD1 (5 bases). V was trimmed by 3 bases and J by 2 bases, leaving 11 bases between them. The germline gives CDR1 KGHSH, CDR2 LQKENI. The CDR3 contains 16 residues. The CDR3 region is CASSPARGAGANVLTF. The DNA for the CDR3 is TGTGCCAGCTCACCGGCTAGGGGTGCTGGGGCCAACGTCCTGACTTTC.

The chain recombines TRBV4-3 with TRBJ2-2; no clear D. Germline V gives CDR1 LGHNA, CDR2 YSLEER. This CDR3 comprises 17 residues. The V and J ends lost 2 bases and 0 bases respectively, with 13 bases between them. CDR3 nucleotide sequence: TGCGCCAGCAGCCAAAGTGTCTACAGAGCGAACACCGGGGAGCTGTTTTTT. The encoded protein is CASSQSVYRANTGELFF.

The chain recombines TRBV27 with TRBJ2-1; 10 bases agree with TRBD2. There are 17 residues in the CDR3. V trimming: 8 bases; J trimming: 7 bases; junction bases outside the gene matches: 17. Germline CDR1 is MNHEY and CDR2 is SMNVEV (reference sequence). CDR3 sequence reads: CASESFKSGRAGNEQFF. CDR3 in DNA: TGTGCCAGCGAATCCTTTAAAAGCGGGAGGGCTGGTAATGAGCAGTTCTTC.

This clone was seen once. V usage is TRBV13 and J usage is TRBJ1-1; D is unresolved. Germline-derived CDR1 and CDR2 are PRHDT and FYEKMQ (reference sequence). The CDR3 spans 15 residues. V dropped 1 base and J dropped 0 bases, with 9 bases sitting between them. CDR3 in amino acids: CASSLVVSVNTEAFF. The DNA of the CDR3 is TGTGCCAGCAGCTTAGTTGTTTCTGTGAACACTGAAGCTTTCTTT.

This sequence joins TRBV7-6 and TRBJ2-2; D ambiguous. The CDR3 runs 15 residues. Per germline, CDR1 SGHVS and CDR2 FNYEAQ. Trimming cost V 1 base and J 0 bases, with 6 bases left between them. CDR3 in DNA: TGTGCCAGCAGCTTAGGCAACGCGAACACCGGGGAGCTGTTTTTT. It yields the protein CASSLGNANTGELFF.

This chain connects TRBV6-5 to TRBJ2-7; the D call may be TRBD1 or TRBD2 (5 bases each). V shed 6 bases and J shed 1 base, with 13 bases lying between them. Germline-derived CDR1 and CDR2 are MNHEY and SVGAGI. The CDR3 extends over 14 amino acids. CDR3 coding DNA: TGTGCCAGCAGCGGGGCAGGGAAGTCCTACGAGCAGTACTTC. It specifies CASSGAGKSYEQYF.

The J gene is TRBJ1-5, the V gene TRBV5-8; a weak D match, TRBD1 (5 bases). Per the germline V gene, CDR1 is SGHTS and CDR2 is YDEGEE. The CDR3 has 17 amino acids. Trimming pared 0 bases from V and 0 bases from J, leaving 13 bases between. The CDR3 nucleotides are TGTGCCAGCAGCTTGGGCAGGGTCGATTATAGCAATCAGCCCCAGCATTTT. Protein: CASSLGRVDYSNQPQHF.

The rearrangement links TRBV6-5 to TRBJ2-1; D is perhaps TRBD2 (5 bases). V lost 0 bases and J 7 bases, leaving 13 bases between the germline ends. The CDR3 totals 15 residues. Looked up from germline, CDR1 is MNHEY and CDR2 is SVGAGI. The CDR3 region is CASSYSGSLWNEQFF. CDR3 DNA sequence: TGTGCCAGCAGTTACTCGGGGAGTCTGTGGAATGAGCAGTTCTTC.

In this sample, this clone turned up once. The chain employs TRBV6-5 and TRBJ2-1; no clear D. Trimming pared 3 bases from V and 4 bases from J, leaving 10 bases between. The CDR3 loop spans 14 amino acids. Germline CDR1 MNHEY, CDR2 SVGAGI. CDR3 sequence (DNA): TGTGCCAGCAGTTATGGTGCAGAGTACAATGAGCAGTTCTTC. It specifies CASSYGAEYNEQFF.

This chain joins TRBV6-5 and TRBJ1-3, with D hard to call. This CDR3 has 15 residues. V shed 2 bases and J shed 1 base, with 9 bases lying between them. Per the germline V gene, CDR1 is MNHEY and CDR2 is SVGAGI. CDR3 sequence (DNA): TGTGCCAGCAGTTACCGGCCAGATTCTGGAAACACCATATATTTT. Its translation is CASSYRPDSGNTIYF.

The CDR3 reads CAISEGAYEQYF. Here the CDR3 DNA reads TGTGCCATCAGTGAAGGTGCCTACGAGCAGTACTTC. The V and J genes are TRBV10-3 and TRBJ2-7; D gene uncertain. Per germline, CDR1 ENHRY and CDR2 SYGVKD. The CDR3 loop spans 12 amino acids. Trimming removed 3 bases at V and 2 bases at J, with 5 bases between.

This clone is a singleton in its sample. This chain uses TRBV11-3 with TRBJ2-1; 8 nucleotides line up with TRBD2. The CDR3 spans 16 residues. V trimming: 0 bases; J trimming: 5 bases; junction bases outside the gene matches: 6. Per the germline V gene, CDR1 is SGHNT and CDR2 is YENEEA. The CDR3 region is CASSLDWLAGDNEQFF. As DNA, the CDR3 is TGTGCCAGCAGCTTAGACTGGCTAGCGGGTGACAATGAGCAGTTCTTC.

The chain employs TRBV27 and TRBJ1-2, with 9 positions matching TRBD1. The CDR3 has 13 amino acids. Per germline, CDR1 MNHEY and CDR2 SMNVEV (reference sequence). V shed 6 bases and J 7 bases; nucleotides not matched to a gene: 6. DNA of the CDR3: TGTGCCAGCAGAACAGGGGGCGCGGTTGGCTACACCTTC. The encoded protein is CASRTGGAVGYTF.

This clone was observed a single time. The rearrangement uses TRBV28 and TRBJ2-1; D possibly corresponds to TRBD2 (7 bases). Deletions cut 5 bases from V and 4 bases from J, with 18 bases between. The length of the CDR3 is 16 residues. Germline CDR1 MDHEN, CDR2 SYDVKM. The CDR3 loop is CASSPPGGLGYNEQFF. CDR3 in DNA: TGTGCCAGCAGTCCCCCGGGGGGCCTAGGATACAATGAGCAGTTCTTC.

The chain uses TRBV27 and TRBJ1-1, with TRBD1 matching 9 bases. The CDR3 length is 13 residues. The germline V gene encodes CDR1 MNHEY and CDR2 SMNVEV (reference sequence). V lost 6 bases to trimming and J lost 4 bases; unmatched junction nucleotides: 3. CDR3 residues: CASRETGGTEAFF. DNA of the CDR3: TGTGCCAGCAGAGAGACAGGGGGCACTGAAGCTTTCTTT.

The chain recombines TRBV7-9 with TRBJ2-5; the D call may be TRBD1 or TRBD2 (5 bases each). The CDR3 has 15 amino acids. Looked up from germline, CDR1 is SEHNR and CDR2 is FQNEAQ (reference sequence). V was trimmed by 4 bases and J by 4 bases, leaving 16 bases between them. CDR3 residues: CASSSGPHIGETQYF. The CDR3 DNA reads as TGTGCCAGCAGCTCGGGACCGCACATTGGAGAGACCCAGTACTTC. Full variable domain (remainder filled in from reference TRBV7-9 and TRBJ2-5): DTGVSQNPRHKITKRGQNVTFRCDPISEHNRLYWYRQTLGQGPEFLTYFQNEAQLEKSRLLSDRFSAERPKGSFSTLEIQRTEQGDSAMYLCASSSGPHIGETQYFGPGTRLLVL.

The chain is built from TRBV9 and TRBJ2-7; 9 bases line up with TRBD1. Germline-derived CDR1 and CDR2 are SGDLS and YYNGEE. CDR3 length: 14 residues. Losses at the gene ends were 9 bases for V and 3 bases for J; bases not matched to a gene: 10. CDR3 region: CATPGGTGSYEQYF. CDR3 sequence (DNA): TGTGCCACCCCCGGGGGGACAGGGAGCTACGAGCAGTACTTC.

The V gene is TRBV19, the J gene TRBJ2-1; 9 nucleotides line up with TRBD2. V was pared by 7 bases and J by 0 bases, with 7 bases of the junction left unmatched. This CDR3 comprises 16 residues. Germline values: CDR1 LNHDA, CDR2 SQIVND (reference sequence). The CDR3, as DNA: TGTGCCAGTATCACTAGCGGGCCCGTCTCCTACAATGAGCAGTTCTTC. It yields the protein CASITSGPVSYNEQFF.

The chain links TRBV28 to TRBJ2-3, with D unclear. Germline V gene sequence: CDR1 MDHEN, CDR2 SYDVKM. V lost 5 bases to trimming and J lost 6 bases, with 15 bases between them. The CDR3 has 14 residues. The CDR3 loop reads CASSSQAVADTQYF. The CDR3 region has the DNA TGTGCCAGCAGTAGTCAGGCTGTCGCTGATACGCAGTATTTT.

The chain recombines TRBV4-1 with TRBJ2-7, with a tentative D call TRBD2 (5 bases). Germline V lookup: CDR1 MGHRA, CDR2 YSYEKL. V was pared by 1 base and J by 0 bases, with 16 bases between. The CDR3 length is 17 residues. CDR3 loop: CASSQVMLSELSYEQYF. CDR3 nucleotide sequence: TGCGCCAGCAGCCAAGTCATGCTTAGCGAACTCTCCTACGAGCAGTACTTC.

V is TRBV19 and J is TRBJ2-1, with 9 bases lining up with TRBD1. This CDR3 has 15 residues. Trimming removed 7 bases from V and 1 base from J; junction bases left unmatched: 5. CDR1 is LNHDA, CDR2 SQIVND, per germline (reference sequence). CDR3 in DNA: TGTGCCAGTAAGGCCGACAGGGGGTCCTACAATGAGCAGTTCTTC. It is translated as CASKADRGSYNEQFF.